This TCR beta chain was captured by sequencing in a study of T cell changes during pregnancy in multiple sclerosis. Data came from immunoSEQ multiplex PCR; TCRdb stores just in-frame clones and leaves some out. The data show around 62,000 clones, 80% to 90% seen once. The CDR3 sequence is 11 residues long. From germline, CDR1 is DFQATT and CDR2 SNEGSKA (reference sequence). Trimming took off 7 bases at V and 5 bases at J, with 11 bases between the two ends. The TCR sequence derives from a female donor with multiple sclerosis, enrolled in a pregnancy study. Sequenced here: peripheral blood, sampled in the first trimester of pregnancy. The rearrangement links TRBV20-1 to TRBJ2-5; D is uncertain. This chain's CDR3 is CSVYRSETQYF. The CDR3 nucleotides read TGCAGTGTCTATCGATCGGAGACCCAGTACTTC.